These 25 T cell receptor beta chains share one sample of origin, sequenced in a study of blood T cell repertoires in COVID-19. Some clones are missing from TCRdb's copy, which holds only in-frame ones; the method was immunoSEQ multiplex PCR. The sample includes some 130,000 clones, 78% of them seen just once. Sequencing used peripheral blood. The receptors were sampled from a man in his 60s who had recovered from COVID-19.

The chain joins TRBV27 to TRBJ2-1, with TRBD2 matching 9 bases. The CDR3 length is 14 residues. J was trimmed by 4 bases and V by 5 bases; bases with no gene match: 3. From germline, CDR1 is MNHEY and CDR2 SMNVEV (reference sequence). The CDR3 here is CASSRLAEYNEQFF. CDR3 coding DNA: TGTGCCAGCAGTAGACTAGCGGAATACAATGAGCAGTTCTTC.

The chain is built from TRBV12-3 or TRBV12-4 and TRBJ2-7, with D possibly TRBD1 on 5 matching bases. The CDR3 is 13 residues long. Between the trimmed V and J ends, which lost 4 bases and 2 bases, there was a span of 9 bases. The CDR3 DNA reads TGTGCCAGCAGTTACCAGGGTCCCTACGAGCAGTACTTC. It specifies CASSYQGPYEQYF.

V gene TRBV5-6 combines with J gene TRBJ2-1, with TRBD2 as a possible D gene (5 bases). V was trimmed by 2 bases and J by 1 base, leaving 13 bases between them. The CDR3 covers 16 residues. The germline CDR1 and CDR2 sequences are SGHDT and YYEEEE. The CDR3 DNA reads TGTGCCAGCAGCTTAGAGGGCAGGCTATCCTACAATGAGCAGTTCTTC. Its protein product is CASSLEGRLSYNEQFF.

This chain uses TRBV27 with TRBJ2-7; D not certain. The CDR3 consists of 14 residues. The V gene's germline CDR1 is MNHEY and CDR2 SMNVEV (reference sequence). V lost 5 bases to trimming and J lost 0 bases, with 11 bases between them. CDR3 DNA: TGTGCCAGCAGTCCTAACCCGAACTCCTACGAGCAGTACTTC. It is translated as CASSPNPNSYEQYF.

The rearrangement links TRBV25-1 to TRBJ1-6; a weak D match, TRBD1 (6 bases). Germline CDR1 and CDR2: MGHDK and SYGVNS. Trimming removed 4 bases from V and 4 bases from J, with 11 bases in between. The length of the CDR3 is 15 residues. The CDR3 loop is CASSGPTGYNSPLHF. Here the CDR3 DNA reads TGTGCCAGCAGTGGACCCACAGGGTATAATTCACCCCTCCACTTT. The full variable domain, rest sourced from reference TRBV25-1 and TRBJ1-6, is EADIYQTPRYLVIGTGKKITLECSQTMGHDKMYWYQQDPGMELHLIHYSYGVNSTEKGDLSSESTVSRIRTEHFPLTLESARPSHTSQYLCASSGPTGYNSPLHFGNGTRLTVT.

The V and J genes are TRBV20-1 and TRBJ1-5; D is undetermined. The germline V gene encodes CDR1 DFQATT and CDR2 SNEGSKA (reference sequence). The V gene lost 3 bases and the J gene lost 6 bases, with 9 bases spanning the gap. The CDR3 is 12 amino acids. The CDR3 protein is CSASREVQPQHF. Written as DNA, the CDR3 is TGCAGTGCTAGTAGGGAGGTTCAGCCCCAGCATTTT.

The rearrangement joins TRBV2 to TRBJ1-5; 9 bases fit TRBD1. Germline assignment: CDR1 SNHLY and CDR2 FYNNEI. The ends lost 4 bases at V and 1 base at J; junction bases unmatched: 5. This CDR3 spans 16 amino acids. The chain's CDR3 is CASSGTGGRSNQPQHF. The CDR3 DNA is TGTGCCAGCAGTGGCACAGGGGGCCGGAGCAATCAGCCCCAGCATTTT.

The chain recombines TRBV5-1 with TRBJ2-6; the match to TRBD1 covers 10 bases. The V segment lost 0 bases and the J segment 1 base; nucleotides outside the gene matches: 4. The CDR3 consists of 18 residues. Germline-derived CDR1 and CDR2 are SGHRS and YFSETQ. As DNA, the CDR3 is TGCGCCAGCAGCTTGGCGGGGACAGGGGCGTCTGGGGCCAACGTCCTGACTTTC. Translated, it gives CASSLAGTGASGANVLTF. The full variable domain, in which reference TRBV5-1 and TRBJ2-6 provide the parts outside the CDR3, is KAGVTQTPRYLIKTRGQQVTLSCSPISGHRSVSWYQQTPGQGLQFLFEYFSETQRNKGNFPGRFSGRQFSNSRSEMNVSTLELGDSALYLCASSLAGTGASGANVLTFGAGSRLTVL.

The rearrangement links TRBV10-3 to TRBJ2-7; weak D call: TRBD1 (8 bases). CDR1 and CDR2 (germline): ENHRY, SYGVKD. V was clipped by 8 bases and J by 2 bases, with 13 bases between them. The CDR3 is 13 amino acids. The DNA of the CDR3 is TGTGCCATCGGGGGGGACAGGACCTACGAGCAGTACTTC. Protein: CAIGGDRTYEQYF.

This chain connects TRBV2 to TRBJ2-2; TRBD2 matches 11 bases. Germline lookup yields CDR1 SNHLY and CDR2 FYNNEI. The CDR3 has 14 amino acids. V trimming: 6 bases; J trimming: 7 bases; junction bases outside the gene matches: 4. CDR3 region: CASRTSGAVGELFF. The CDR3 nucleotides are TGTGCCAGCAGGACTAGCGGGGCGGTCGGGGAGCTGTTTTTT.

V is TRBV5-6 and J is TRBJ2-1; D may be TRBD2 (6 bases). The CDR3 totals 15 residues. V was clipped by 2 bases and J by 0 bases, with 9 bases between them. Germline V gene sequence: CDR1 SGHDT, CDR2 YYEEEE. CDR3 sequence (DNA): TGTGCCAGCAGCTTAGGCGGGAACTCCTACAATGAGCAGTTCTTC. Translating gives CASSLGGNSYNEQFF.

The V call is TRBV24-1, the J call TRBJ1-5; D might be TRBD1 (5 bases). V was pared by 5 bases and J by 2 bases, with 9 bases between. The CDR3 extends over 14 amino acids. Germline assignment: CDR1 KGHDR and CDR2 SFDVKD. The CDR3 DNA follows: TGTGCCACCAGTGTGGGGCGAGGCAATCAGCCCCAGCATTTT. The encoded protein is CATSVGRGNQPQHF.

V gene TRBV5-4 combines with J gene TRBJ1-1, with D unresolved. Germline assignment: CDR1 SGHNT and CDR2 YYREEE (reference sequence). The CDR3 loop spans 14 amino acids. Trimming took off 4 bases at V and 3 bases at J, with 13 bases between the two ends. The CDR3 here is CASSQRTGDTEAFF. The CDR3 coding sequence is TGTGCCAGCAGCCAACGGACCGGGGACACTGAAGCTTTCTTT. Looking up the rest from reference TRBV5-4 and TRBJ1-1 gives the full variable domain: ETGVTQSPTHLIKTRGQQVTLRCSSQSGHNTVSWYQQALGQGPQFIFQYYREEENGRGNFPPRFSGLQFPNYSSELNVNALELDDSALYLCASSQRTGDTEAFFGQGTRLTVV.

The V call is TRBV4-1, the J call TRBJ2-1, with D unresolved. CDR3 length: 15 residues. Germline V gives CDR1 MGHRA, CDR2 YSYEKL. V lost 1 base and J lost 7, with 14 bases in between. The CDR3, as DNA: TGCGCCAGCAGCCAAGTCGGCCGGTCTAGTAATGAGCAGTTCTTC. Residues: CASSQVGRSSNEQFF.

The chain is built from TRBV7-3 and TRBJ2-2; tentative D call: TRBD2 (6 bases). V was trimmed by 3 bases and J by 2 bases, leaving 7 bases between them. The CDR3 runs 14 residues. Germline V gives CDR1 SGHTA, CDR2 FQGTGA. CDR3 DNA: TGTGCCAGCAGCTTCGGGACTAACACCGGGGAGCTGTTTTTT. This translates into CASSFGTNTGELFF.

This clone was found a few times. This chain connects TRBV11-2 to TRBJ2-7; 13 bases align to TRBD2. Germline lookup yields CDR1 SGHAT and CDR2 FQNNGV. The CDR3 spans 15 residues. J lost 2 bases, V lost 5 bases, and 3 bases had no gene match. DNA of the CDR3: TGTGCCAGCAGCCAACTAGCGGGAGGGCCCTACGAGCAGTACTTC. Translation: CASSQLAGGPYEQYF.

The chain uses TRBV19 and TRBJ2-7; TRBD1 matches at 10 bases. With V trimmed by 8 bases and J by 6 bases, 13 bases remained unmatched. This CDR3 comprises 15 residues. Germline CDR1 LNHDA, CDR2 SQIVND (reference sequence). CDR3 coding DNA: TGTGCCAGTTCCCGCGGGGGGACAGGGGTTTCCGAGCAGTACTTC. Translated: CASSRGGTGVSEQYF.

The chain couples TRBV5-1 to TRBJ2-3, with D tentatively TRBD1 (5 bases). This CDR3 has 15 amino acids. V dropped 3 bases and J dropped 0 bases, with 11 bases sitting between them. The germline V gene has CDR1 SGHRS and CDR2 YFSETQ. This CDR3 is CASSSTQGSTDTQYF. The CDR3 nucleotides are TGCGCCAGCAGCTCCACGCAGGGTAGCACAGATACGCAGTATTTT. Drawing the rest from reference TRBV5-1 and TRBJ2-3, the complete variable domain is KAGVTQTPRYLIKTRGQQVTLSCSPISGHRSVSWYQQTPGQGLQFLFEYFSETQRNKGNFPGRFSGRQFSNSRSEMNVSTLELGDSALYLCASSSTQGSTDTQYFGPGTRLTVL.

V and J are TRBV3-1 (or the pseudogene TRBV3-2) and TRBJ2-1, with TRBD1 matching 9 bases. CDR3 length: 16 amino acids. The germline V gene encodes CDR1 LGHDT and CDR2 YNNKEL (reference sequence). V lost 1 base to trimming and J lost 6 bases; unmatched junction nucleotides: 7. CDR3 nucleotide sequence: TGTGCCAGCAGCCAAGTCGGGACAGGGCCTACCAATGAGCAGTTCTTC. Its protein product is CASSQVGTGPTNEQFF.

This clone was observed a single time. The J gene is TRBJ2-6, the V gene TRBV11-2; 9 nucleotides agree with TRBD1. CDR1 and CDR2 (germline): SGHAT, FQNNGV. This CDR3 is built from 17 residues. After removal of 5 bases from V and 0 bases from J, the junction contained 5 bases not matched to a gene. CDR3 coding DNA: TGTGCCAGCAGCCCGACAGGGGGGAGCTCTGGGGCCAACGTCCTGACTTTC. This gives the protein CASSPTGGSSGANVLTF.

The V call is TRBV14, the J call TRBJ2-3, with TRBD2 identical over 7 bases. Germline CDR1 reads SGHDN; CDR2 reads FVKESK. This CDR3 spans 16 amino acids. The J segment lost 0 bases and the V segment lost 3 bases, leaving 6 bases of the junction unmatched. CDR3 sequence: CASSHIREASTDTQYF. CDR3 DNA: TGTGCCAGCAGCCATATCCGGGAGGCAAGCACAGATACGCAGTATTTT.

The V call is TRBV9, the J call TRBJ1-1; D gene unclear. This CDR3 comprises 14 residues. From germline, CDR1 is SGDLS and CDR2 YYNGEE. V gave up 4 bases and J gave up 2 bases, with 12 bases separating them. The DNA of the CDR3 is TGTGCCAGCAGCCAGCAGACAACTAACACTGAAGCTTTCTTT. This sequence encodes CASSQQTTNTEAFF.

This clone turned up a few times. The chain recombines TRBV7-9 with TRBJ1-4; 9 bases map to TRBD1. The CDR3 is 15 amino acids. The germline gives CDR1 SEHNR, CDR2 FQNEAQ (reference sequence). After removal of 0 bases from V and 8 bases from J, the junction contained 4 bases not matched to a gene. CDR3 in amino acids: CASSLAQGAEEKLFF. DNA for the CDR3: TGTGCCAGCAGCTTAGCACAGGGGGCCGAGGAAAAACTGTTTTTT.

The V and J genes are TRBV19 and TRBJ1-2; the D is unclear. This CDR3 has 15 residues. Germline V gene data show CDR1 as LNHDA and CDR2 as SQIVND (reference sequence). The V end lost 4 bases, the J end lost 6 bases, and 18 bases lay between the germline ends. The CDR3 region is CASSTEWEGRDGYTF. The CDR3 coding sequence is TGTGCCAGTAGTACCGAGTGGGAGGGAAGGGATGGCTACACCTTC.

The chain employs TRBV6-5 and TRBJ1-2; TRBD1 might be the D (6 bases). Trimming cost V 6 bases and J 6 bases, with 14 bases left between them. Germline V gene data show CDR1 as MNHEY and CDR2 as SVGAGI. The CDR3 totals 13 residues. The CDR3 loop reads CASSHGGRNGYTF. CDR3 bases: TGTGCCAGCAGCCACGGGGGGCGCAATGGCTACACCTTC.